Described below is a single TCR beta chain sequence and its context. A few counts support this clonotype. It has no known antigen specificity. No clone much larger than this one lies a single base away; base qualities are absent. The data stem from a study of early T cells in non-severe SARS-CoV-2 infection (dated by TCRdb to the early 2020s). In the study overall: TCR sequencing used bulk RNA from unsorted whole blood, so alpha and beta chains could not be paired. On the study overall, not on this receptor specifically: VDJdb matching was skewed toward anti-spike CD8 responses and likely underestimated virus-specific expansions, missing private and CD4 specificities.

The CDR3 has 12 amino acids, counting the end cysteine and phenylalanine. The sequence is cut down to CDR3 DNA, 36 bases in frame from base 1. Compared with germline, V lacks 5 bases and J lacks 2 bases; bases without a gene match: 2. The germline V gene (reference sequence) specifies DFQATT as CDR1 and SNEGSKA as CDR2. A case-control design nested within a healthcare worker cohort in London, UK, was used, with weekly nasopharyngeal swab PCR tests and blood sampling performed. Healthcare workers were recruited between 23 and 31 March 2020, during the week of the UK lockdown, and were followed weekly for up to roughly 15 weeks. The library was made by 5' RACE. Sequenced using a NextSeq 500. To correct for sequencing error and PCR bias, the TCR library protocol tagged individual cDNA molecules with unique molecular identifiers. Both TCR alpha and beta chains were sequenced, and tight co-correlation was observed between alpha and beta sequence abundances in each sample. On the authors' methods: V gene, J gene and CDR3 annotation of TCR sequences was performed with Decombinator V4. TCRs were defined as expanded if a significant change between any two time points was detected under a Poisson model with p below 0.0001. TCR abundances were normalised to the total number of TCRs sequenced per sample and expressed as counts per million. MAIT TCRs were defined by TRAV1-2 paired with TRAJ12, TRAJ20 or TRAJ33, and iNKT TCRs by TRAV10 paired with TRAJ18. VDJdb, accessed 1 November 2021, was searched for CMV, EBV and SARS-CoV-2 annotated TCRs, excluding TCRs annotated for multiple antigens. TCRdb reworked the public reads: Q25 trimming with fastp, MiXCR clone assembly, productive beta chains retained. A single entry per CDR3 protein holds the most common genes and DNA from its merged rows. TCRdb's processing, not the study's, gives the V and J calls here. In all, the sample holds approximately 89,000 distinct CDR3 sequences, and more than 12% of those were seen once. The ten largest make up around 3.3% of the sample.

This receptor was obtained from an adult who was a healthcare worker with PCR-confirmed SARS-CoV-2 infection or an uninfected control (not recorded which). The sample comprised whole blood. The chain is encoded by TRBV20-1 joined to TRBJ2-7; 8 of the junction bases match TRBD1. CDR3 reads: CSAWTGTYEQYF. The base sequence is TGCAGTGCTTGGACAGGGACCTACGAGCAGTACTTC.